This entry is about one TCR beta chain. Its antigen remains unidentified. Using its own MiXCR run on the 5' RACE reads, TCRdb lists one record per CDR3 protein. The table lists approximately 440,000 distinct CDR3 sequences, 15% to 25% of them singletons. Germline V CDR1 and CDR2: MNHEY, SMNVEV (reference sequence). The CDR3 runs to 17 residues. V lost 6 bases and J lost 0; bases outside the gene matches: 10. This sample was included in a study of T-cell memory formation after mild COVID-19. Study results and caveats: Whereas later expanders leaned CD4+, clones contracting day 15 to 85 showed a balanced CD4/CD8 makeup.

V is TRBV27 and J is TRBJ1-3; 8 positions agree with TRBD1. The receptor was derived from an adult woman who had mild COVID-19 (a few samples of this study predate the infection). Cell type and time point are not known. Material: PBMCs or a T cell subset sorted from them (not recorded which). The CDR3 loop is CASSQGTGIFSGNTIYF. CDR3 sequence (DNA): TGTGCCAGCAGCCAAGGGACAGGAATTTTCTCTGGAAACACCATATATTTT.